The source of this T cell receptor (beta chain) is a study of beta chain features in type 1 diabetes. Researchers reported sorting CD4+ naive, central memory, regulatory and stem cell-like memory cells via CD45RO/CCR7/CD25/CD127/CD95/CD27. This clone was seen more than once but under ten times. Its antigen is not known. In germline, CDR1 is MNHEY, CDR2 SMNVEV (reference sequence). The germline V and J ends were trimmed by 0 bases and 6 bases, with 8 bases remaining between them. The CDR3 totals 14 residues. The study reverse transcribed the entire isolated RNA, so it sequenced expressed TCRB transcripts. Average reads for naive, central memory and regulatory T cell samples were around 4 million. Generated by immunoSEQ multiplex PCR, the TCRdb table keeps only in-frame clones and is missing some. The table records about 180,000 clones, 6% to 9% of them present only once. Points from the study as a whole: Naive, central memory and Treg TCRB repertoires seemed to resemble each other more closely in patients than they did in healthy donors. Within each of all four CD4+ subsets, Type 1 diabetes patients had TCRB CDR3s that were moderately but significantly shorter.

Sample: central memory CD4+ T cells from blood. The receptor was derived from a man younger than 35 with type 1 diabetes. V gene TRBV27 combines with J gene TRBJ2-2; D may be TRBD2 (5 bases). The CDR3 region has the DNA TGTGCCAGCAGTTTATCGTGGGGAGCCGGGGAGCTGTTTTTT. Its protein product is CASSLSWGAGELFF.